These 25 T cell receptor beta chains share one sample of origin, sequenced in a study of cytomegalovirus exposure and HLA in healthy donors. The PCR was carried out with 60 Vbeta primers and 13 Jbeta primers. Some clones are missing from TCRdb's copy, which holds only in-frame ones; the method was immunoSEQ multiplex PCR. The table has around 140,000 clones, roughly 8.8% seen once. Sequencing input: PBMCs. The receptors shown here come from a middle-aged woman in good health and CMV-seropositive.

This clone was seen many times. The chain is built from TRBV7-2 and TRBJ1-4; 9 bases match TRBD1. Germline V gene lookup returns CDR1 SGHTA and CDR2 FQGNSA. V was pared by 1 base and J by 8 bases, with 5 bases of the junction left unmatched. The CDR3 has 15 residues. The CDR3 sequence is CASSLGGQGGEKLFF. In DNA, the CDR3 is TGTGCCAGCAGCTTAGGGGGACAGGGCGGCGAAAAACTGTTTTTT.

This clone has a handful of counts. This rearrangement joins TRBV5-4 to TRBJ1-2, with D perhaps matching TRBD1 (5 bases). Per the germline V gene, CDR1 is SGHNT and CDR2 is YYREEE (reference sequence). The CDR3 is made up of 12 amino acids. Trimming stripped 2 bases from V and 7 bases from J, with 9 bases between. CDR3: CASSLWGGGYTF. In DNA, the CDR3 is TGTGCCAGCAGCTTATGGGGGGGTGGCTACACCTTC. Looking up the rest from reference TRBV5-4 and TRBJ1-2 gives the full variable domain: ETGVTQSPTHLIKTRGQQVTLRCSSQSGHNTVSWYQQALGQGPQFIFQYYREEENGRGNFPPRFSGLQFPNYSSELNVNALELDDSALYLCASSLWGGGYTFGSGTRLTVV.

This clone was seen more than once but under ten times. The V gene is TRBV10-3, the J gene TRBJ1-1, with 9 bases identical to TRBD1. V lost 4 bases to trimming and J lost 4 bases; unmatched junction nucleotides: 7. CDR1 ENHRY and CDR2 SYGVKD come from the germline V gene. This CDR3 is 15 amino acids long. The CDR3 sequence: CAISGQGGILTEAFF. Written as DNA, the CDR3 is TGTGCCATCAGTGGACAGGGGGGAATCCTCACTGAAGCTTTCTTT.

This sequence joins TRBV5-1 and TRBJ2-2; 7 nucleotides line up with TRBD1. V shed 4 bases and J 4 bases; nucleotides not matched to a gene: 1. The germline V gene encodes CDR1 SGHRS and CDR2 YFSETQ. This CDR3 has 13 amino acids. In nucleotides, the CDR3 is TGCGCCAGCAGCGACAGGGCCACCGGGGAGCTGTTTTTT. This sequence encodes CASSDRATGELFF.

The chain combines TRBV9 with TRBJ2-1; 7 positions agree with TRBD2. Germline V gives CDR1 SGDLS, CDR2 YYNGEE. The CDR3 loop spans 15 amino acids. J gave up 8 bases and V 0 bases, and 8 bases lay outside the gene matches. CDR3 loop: CASSVGGSAGDEQFF. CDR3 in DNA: TGTGCCAGCAGCGTAGGGGGTTCGGCGGGGGATGAGCAGTTCTTC. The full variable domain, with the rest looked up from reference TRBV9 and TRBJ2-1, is DSGVTQTPKHLITATGQRVTLRCSPRSGDLSVYWYQQSLDQGLQFLIQYYNGEERAKGNILERFSAQQFPDLHSELNLSSLELGDSALYFCASSVGGSAGDEQFFGPGTRLTVL.

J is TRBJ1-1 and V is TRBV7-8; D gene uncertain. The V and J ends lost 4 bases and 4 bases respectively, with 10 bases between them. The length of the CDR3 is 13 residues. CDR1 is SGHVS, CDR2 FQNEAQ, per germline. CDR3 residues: CASSSRASTEAFF. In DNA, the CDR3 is TGTGCCAGCAGCTCGAGGGCCTCCACTGAAGCTTTCTTT.

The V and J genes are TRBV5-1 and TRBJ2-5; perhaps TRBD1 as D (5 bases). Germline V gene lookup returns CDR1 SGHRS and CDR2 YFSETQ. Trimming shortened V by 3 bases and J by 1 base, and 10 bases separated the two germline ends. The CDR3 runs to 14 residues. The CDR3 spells CASSYRTVQETQYF. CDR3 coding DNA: TGCGCCAGCAGCTACAGGACGGTCCAAGAGACCCAGTACTTC.

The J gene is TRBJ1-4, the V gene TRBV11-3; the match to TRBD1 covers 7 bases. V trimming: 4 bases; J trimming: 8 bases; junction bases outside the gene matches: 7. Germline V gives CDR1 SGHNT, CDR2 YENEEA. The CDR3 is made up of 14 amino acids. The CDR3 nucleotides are TGTGCCAGCAGCTCCTACAGGGGCGGGGAAAAACTGTTTTTT. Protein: CASSSYRGGEKLFF.

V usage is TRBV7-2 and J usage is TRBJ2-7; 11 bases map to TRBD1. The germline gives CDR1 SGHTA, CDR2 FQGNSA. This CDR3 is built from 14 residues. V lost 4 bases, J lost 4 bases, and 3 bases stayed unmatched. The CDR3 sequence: CASSSRDRGYEQYF. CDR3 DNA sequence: TGTGCCAGCAGCTCAAGGGACAGGGGGTACGAGCAGTACTTC. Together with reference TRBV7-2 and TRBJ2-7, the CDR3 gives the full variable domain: GAGVSQSPSNKVTEKGKDVELRCDPISGHTALYWYRQSLGQGLEFLIYFQGNSAPDKSGLPSDRFSAERTGGSVSTLTIQRTQQEDSAVYLCASSSRDRGYEQYFGPGTRLTVT.

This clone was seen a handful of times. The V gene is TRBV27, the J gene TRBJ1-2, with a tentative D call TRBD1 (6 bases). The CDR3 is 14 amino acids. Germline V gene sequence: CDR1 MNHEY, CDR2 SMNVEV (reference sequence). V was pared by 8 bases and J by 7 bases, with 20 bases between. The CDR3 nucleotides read TGTGCCAGCGGTCGTACAGGGACCCAGGGTGGCTACACCTTC. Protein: CASGRTGTQGGYTF.

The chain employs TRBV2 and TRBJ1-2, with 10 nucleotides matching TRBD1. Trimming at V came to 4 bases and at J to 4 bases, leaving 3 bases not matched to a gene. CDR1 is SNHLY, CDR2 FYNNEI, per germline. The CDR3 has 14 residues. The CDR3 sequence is CASSGGTGVYGYTF. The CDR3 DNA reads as TGTGCCAGCAGTGGAGGGACAGGGGTCTATGGCTACACCTTC. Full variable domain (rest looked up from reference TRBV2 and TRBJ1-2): EPEVTQTPSHQVTQMGQEVILRCVPISNHLYFYWYRQILGQKVEFLVSFYNNEISEKSEIFDDQFSVERPDGSNFTLKIRSTKLEDSAMYFCASSGGTGVYGYTFGSGTRLTVV.

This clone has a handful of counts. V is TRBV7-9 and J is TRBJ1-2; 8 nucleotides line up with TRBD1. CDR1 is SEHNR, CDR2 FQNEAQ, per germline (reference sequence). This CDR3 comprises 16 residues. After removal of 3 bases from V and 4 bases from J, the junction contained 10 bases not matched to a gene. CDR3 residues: CASSFQSGGSPYGYTF. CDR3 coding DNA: TGTGCCAGCAGCTTCCAATCAGGGGGCTCCCCCTATGGCTACACCTTC. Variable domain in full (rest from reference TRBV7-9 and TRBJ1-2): DTGVSQNPRHKITKRGQNVTFRCDPISEHNRLYWYRQTLGQGPEFLTYFQNEAQLEKSRLLSDRFSAERPKGSFSTLEIQRTEQGDSAMYLCASSFQSGGSPYGYTFGSGTRLTVV.

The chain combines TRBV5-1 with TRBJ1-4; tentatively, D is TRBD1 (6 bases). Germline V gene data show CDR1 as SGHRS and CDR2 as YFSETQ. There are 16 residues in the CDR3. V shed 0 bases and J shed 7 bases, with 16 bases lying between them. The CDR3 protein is CASSLAGVEWSEKLFF. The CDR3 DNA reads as TGCGCCAGCAGCTTGGCAGGGGTTGAGTGGAGTGAAAAACTGTTTTTT.

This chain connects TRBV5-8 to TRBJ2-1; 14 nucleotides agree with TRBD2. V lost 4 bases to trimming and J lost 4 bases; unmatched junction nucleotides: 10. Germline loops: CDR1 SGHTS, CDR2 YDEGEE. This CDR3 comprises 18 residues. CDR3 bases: TGTGCCAGCAGCCCCCCCGGACTAGCGGGGGGAATATACAATGAGCAGTTCTTC. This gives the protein CASSPPGLAGGIYNEQFF.

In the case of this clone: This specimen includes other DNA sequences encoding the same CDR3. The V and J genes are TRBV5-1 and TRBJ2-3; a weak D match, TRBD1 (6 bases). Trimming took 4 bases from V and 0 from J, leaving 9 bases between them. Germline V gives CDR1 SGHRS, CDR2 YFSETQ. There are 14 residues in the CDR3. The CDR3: CASSLDRSTDTQYF. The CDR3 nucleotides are TGCGCCAGCAGCCTGGACAGAAGCACAGATACGCAGTATTTT.

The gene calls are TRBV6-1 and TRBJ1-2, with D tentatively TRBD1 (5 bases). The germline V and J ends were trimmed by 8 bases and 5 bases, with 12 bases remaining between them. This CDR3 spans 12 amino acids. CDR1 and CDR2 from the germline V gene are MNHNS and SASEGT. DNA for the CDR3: TGTGCCAGCGCATTCGGGGGATATGGCTACACCTTC. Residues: CASAFGGYGYTF.

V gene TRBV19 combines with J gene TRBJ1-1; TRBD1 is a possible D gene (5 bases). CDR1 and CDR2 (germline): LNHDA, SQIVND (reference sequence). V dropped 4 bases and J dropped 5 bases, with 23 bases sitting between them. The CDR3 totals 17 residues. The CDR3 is CASSTRRRGGTETEAFF. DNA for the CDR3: TGTGCCAGTAGTACCCGTAGACGGGGGGGGACGGAAACTGAAGCTTTCTTT.

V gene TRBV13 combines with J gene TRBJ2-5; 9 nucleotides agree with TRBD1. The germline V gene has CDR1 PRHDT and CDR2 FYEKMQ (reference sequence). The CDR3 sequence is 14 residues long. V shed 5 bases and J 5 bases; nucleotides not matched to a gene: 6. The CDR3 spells CASSPRTGVETQYF. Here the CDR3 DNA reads TGTGCCAGCAGCCCCCGGACAGGGGTGGAGACCCAGTACTTC.

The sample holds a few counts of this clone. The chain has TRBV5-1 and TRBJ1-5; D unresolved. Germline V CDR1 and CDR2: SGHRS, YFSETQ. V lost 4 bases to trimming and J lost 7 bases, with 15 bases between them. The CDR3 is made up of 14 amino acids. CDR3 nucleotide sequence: TGCGCCAGCAGCCCGGGATACCTGGGACAGCCCCAGCATTTT. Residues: CASSPGYLGQPQHF.

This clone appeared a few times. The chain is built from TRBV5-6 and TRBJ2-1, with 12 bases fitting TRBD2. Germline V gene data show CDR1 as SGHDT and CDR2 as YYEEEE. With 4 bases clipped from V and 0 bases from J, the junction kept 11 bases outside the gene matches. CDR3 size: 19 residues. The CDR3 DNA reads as TGTGCCAGCAGCCTCACCACTAGCGGGGGGACGAGCTCCTACAATGAGCAGTTCTTC. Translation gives CASSLTTSGGTSSYNEQFF. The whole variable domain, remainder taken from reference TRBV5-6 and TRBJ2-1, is DAGVTQSPTHLIKTRGQQVTLRCSPKSGHDTVSWYQQALGQGPQFIFQYYEEEERQRGNFPDRFSGHQFPNYSSELNVNALLLGDSALYLCASSLTTSGGTSSYNEQFFGPGTRLTVL.

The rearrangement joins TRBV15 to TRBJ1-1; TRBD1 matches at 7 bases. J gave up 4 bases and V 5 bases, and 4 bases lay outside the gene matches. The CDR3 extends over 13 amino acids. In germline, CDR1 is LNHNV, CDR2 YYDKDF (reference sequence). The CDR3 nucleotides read TGTGCCACCAGCGCGACAGGGCCCACTGAAGCTTTCTTT. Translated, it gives CATSATGPTEAFF.

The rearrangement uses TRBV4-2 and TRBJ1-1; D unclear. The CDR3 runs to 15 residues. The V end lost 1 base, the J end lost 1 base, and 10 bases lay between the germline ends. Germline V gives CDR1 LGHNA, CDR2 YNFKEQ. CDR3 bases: TGTGCCAGCAGCCAAGTGCGGCGGGAGAACACTGAAGCTTTCTTT. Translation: CASSQVRRENTEAFF.

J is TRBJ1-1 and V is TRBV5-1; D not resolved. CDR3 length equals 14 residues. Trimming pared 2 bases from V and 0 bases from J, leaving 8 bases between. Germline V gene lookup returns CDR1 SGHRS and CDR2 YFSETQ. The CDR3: CASSFSQMNTEAFF. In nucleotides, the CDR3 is TGCGCCAGCAGCTTTTCACAGATGAACACTGAAGCTTTCTTT.

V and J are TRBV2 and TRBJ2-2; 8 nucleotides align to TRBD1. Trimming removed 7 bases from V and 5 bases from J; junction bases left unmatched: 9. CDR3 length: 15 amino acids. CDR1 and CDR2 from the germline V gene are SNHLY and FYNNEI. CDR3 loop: CASTRTGSGTGELFF. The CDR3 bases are TGTGCCAGCACCCGGACAGGGTCGGGTACCGGGGAGCTGTTTTTT.

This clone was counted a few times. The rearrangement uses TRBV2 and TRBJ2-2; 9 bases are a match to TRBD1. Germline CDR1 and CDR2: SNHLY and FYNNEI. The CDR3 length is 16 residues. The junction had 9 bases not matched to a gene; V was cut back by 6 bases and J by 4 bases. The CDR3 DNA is TGTGCCAGCAGGGCAAACAGGGGGCAGGGCACCGGGGAGCTGTTTTTT. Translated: CASRANRGQGTGELFF.